These 14 T cell receptor beta chains came from one sample sequenced in a study of cytomegalovirus exposure and HLA in healthy donors. PCR involved 60 Vbeta and 13 Jbeta primers. The method was immunoSEQ multiplex PCR; TCRdb's version includes in-frame clones alone and lacks a portion of them. The table includes about 93,000 clones, about 82% detected once. What was sequenced was PBMCs. Receptors originate from a man aged 25 to 40 in good health and CMV-seronegative.

V usage is TRBV7-9 and J usage is TRBJ2-1; unclear D gene. Trimming left V 5 bases short and J 7 bases short, with 12 bases between. The CDR3 consists of 13 residues. Germline CDR1 reads SEHNR; CDR2 reads FQNEAQ (reference sequence). The CDR3 nucleotides are TGTGCCAGCAGCCCAGCGCCCGAAAATGAGCAGTTCTTC. As protein: CASSPAPENEQFF.

In its sample, this clone was seen a few times. The CDR3 spells CASKAYVGQGLEQYF. The CDR3 DNA reads as TGTGCCAGTAAAGCGTATGTGGGACAGGGGCTCGAGCAGTACTTC. The chain combines TRBV19 with TRBJ2-7; 10 nucleotides line up with TRBD1. The trim removed 7 bases at V and 6 bases at J, leaving 12 bases unmatched. The CDR3 contains 15 residues. Germline loops: CDR1 LNHDA, CDR2 SQIVND (reference sequence).

The J gene is TRBJ2-1, the V gene TRBV11-3, with 8 bases identical to TRBD1. V shed 5 bases, J shed 2 bases, and the junction held 5 bases outside the gene matches. The germline V gene encodes CDR1 SGHNT and CDR2 YENEEA. The CDR3 is 15 residues long. The CDR3 loop is CASSTGQEPYNEQFF. The DNA of the CDR3 is TGTGCCAGCAGCACGGGACAGGAACCCTACAATGAGCAGTTCTTC.

The genes are TRBV18 and TRBJ2-7; D possibly corresponds to TRBD1 (5 bases). The CDR3 is 16 amino acids. CDR1 and CDR2 from the germline V gene are KGHSH and LQKENI. Trimming shortened V by 4 bases and J by 2 bases, and 18 bases separated the two germline ends. In DNA, the CDR3 is TGTGCCAGCTCACGGGAATGGGGCCGGGCGGCCTACGAGCAGTACTTC. It specifies CASSREWGRAAYEQYF.

V gene TRBV9 combines with J gene TRBJ2-3; the D is unclear. Trimming removed 3 bases at V and 2 bases at J, with 10 bases between. Germline V CDR1 and CDR2: SGDLS, YYNGEE. The CDR3 is made up of 14 amino acids. The CDR3: CASSGSQHTDTQYF. In nucleotides, the CDR3 is TGTGCCAGCAGCGGTTCACAGCACACAGATACGCAGTATTTT.

This chain joins TRBV6-5 and TRBJ1-1; D call uncertain. In germline, CDR1 is MNHEY, CDR2 SVGAGI. The length of the CDR3 is 13 residues. The V gene lost 5 bases and the J gene lost 7 bases, with 14 bases spanning the gap. In DNA form, the CDR3 reads TGTGCCAGCAGTGGGGAGGGAGAGGATGAAGCTTTCTTT. Translation: CASSGEGEDEAFF.

The chain employs TRBV5-1 and TRBJ2-3; 10 positions match TRBD2. The CDR3 is made up of 14 amino acids. The V gene end was trimmed by 6 bases and the J gene end by 2 bases; junction bases not matched to a gene: 3. Germline values: CDR1 SGHRS, CDR2 YFSETQ. The CDR3, as DNA: TGCGCCAGCACGACTAGCGGGTACACAGATACGCAGTATTTT. Encoded protein: CASTTSGYTDTQYF.

In this sample, this clone turned up once. The chain uses TRBV9 and TRBJ2-3; TRBD2 aligns across 10 bases. CDR1 is SGDLS, CDR2 YYNGEE, per germline. J gave up 6 bases and V 0 bases, and 7 bases lay outside the gene matches. The CDR3 spans 16 residues. The CDR3 DNA follows: TGTGCCAGCAGCGTAGACAGCGGGGGGGTTTTGGATACGCAGTATTTT. Residues: CASSVDSGGVLDTQYF.

The chain carries TRBV4-1 and TRBJ1-3; 9 bases match TRBD1. Germline lookup yields CDR1 MGHRA and CDR2 YSYEKL. The ends lost 6 bases at V and 0 bases at J; junction bases unmatched: 3. The CDR3 runs to 15 residues. CDR3 bases: TGCGCCAGCAGGGGACAGGGAAGCTCTGGAAACACCATATATTTT. As protein: CASRGQGSSGNTIYF.

The chain has TRBV10-1 and TRBJ1-1, with 8 bases identical to TRBD1. This CDR3 contains 14 residues. Germline V gene lookup returns CDR1 WNHNN and CDR2 SYGVQD (reference sequence). V dropped 4 bases and J dropped 3; count of bases not matched to a gene: 4. CDR3 DNA: TGCGCCAGCAGTGGCGGACAGGGCTACACTGAAGCTTTCTTT. Amino acid sequence: CASSGGQGYTEAFF.

The J gene is TRBJ2-7, the V gene TRBV18; no clear D. The CDR3 spans 12 residues. Germline lookup yields CDR1 KGHSH and CDR2 LQKENI. Trimming stripped 1 base from V and 9 bases from J, with 10 bases between. CDR3 region: CASSPHIVGQYF. CDR3 nucleotide sequence: TGTGCCAGCTCACCACATATTGTCGGGCAGTACTTC.

The genes are TRBV7-9 and TRBJ1-2; 9 bases align to TRBD1. Germline trimming cut 2 bases from V and 8 bases from J; bases unmatched to any gene: 6. CDR1 is SEHNR and CDR2 is FQNEAQ in the germline V gene (reference sequence). CDR3 size: 14 residues. The CDR3 protein is CASSLTGGENGYTF. Written as DNA, the CDR3 is TGTGCCAGCAGCTTAACAGGGGGCGAGAACGGCTACACCTTC.

DNA of the CDR3: TGTGCCAGCAGAGAACATAACAGGGGTGCTGACTCCTACGAGCAGTACTTC. It encodes CASREHNRGADSYEQYF. The V gene is TRBV2, the J gene TRBJ2-7, with 7 nucleotides matching TRBD1. The CDR3 covers 17 residues. Germline-derived CDR1 and CDR2 are SNHLY and FYNNEI. The junction had 14 bases not matched to a gene; V was cut back by 6 bases and J by 0 bases.

The V gene is TRBV2, the J gene TRBJ2-5; 7 nucleotides match TRBD2. From germline, CDR1 is SNHLY and CDR2 FYNNEI. The CDR3 loop spans 13 amino acids. Trimming cost V 3 bases and J 5 bases; bases outside gene matches: 3. The CDR3 coding sequence is TGTGCCAGCAGTGACCTACTAGCGGAGACCCAGTACTTC. It translates to CASSDLLAETQYF.